The 17 T cell receptor beta chains listed next were all sequenced from one sample in a study of CD4+ T cells in melanoma. Here immunoSEQ multiplex PCR was the method, and the copy in TCRdb shows in-frame clones only, minus some. Of about 5,000 clones listed, about 64% are singletons. Material for sequencing was cells from a culture (not recorded whether cultured in vitro). Receptors were obtained from a human donor with melanoma.

This clone showed up just a few times. This chain uses TRBV3-1 (or the pseudogene TRBV3-2) with TRBJ1-1; D not resolved. Looked up from germline, CDR1 is LGHDT and CDR2 is YNNKEL (reference sequence). The CDR3 has 14 residues. V was cut by 3 bases and J by 2 bases, with 10 bases left in between. CDR3 coding DNA: TGTGCCAGCAGCCAGACCCTTGGTAACACTGAAGCTTTCTTT. Protein sequence: CASSQTLGNTEAFF.

The genes are TRBV4-3 and TRBJ2-1; 8 bases line up with TRBD2. Germline V gene sequence: CDR1 LGHNA, CDR2 YSLEER. The V gene end was trimmed by 0 bases and the J gene end by 0 bases; junction bases not matched to a gene: 4. The CDR3 is made up of 17 amino acids. The CDR3 sequence: CASSQDRAGGSYNEQFF. The CDR3 DNA follows: TGCGCCAGCAGCCAAGATAGGGCGGGGGGCTCCTACAATGAGCAGTTCTTC.

The rearrangement joins TRBV7-9 to TRBJ1-6; D remains ambiguous. The CDR3 sequence is 14 residues long. In germline, CDR1 is SEHNR, CDR2 FQNEAQ (reference sequence). V was clipped by 5 bases and J by 7 bases, with 12 bases between them. In DNA, the CDR3 is TGTGCCAGCAGCCGGACCGGGAGGAATTCACCCCTCCACTTT. The encoded protein is CASSRTGRNSPLHF.

The chain links TRBV6-5 to TRBJ1-5; a weak D match, TRBD1 (6 bases). This CDR3 region has 15 residues. Trimming took off 6 bases at V and 0 bases at J, with 12 bases between the two ends. The germline CDR1 and CDR2 sequences are MNHEY and SVGAGI. The CDR3 bases are TGTGCCAGCAGACAAACAGGGAATAGCAATCAGCCCCAGCATTTT. It translates to CASRQTGNSNQPQHF.

The rearrangement links TRBV7-2 to TRBJ2-7; either TRBD1 or TRBD2 may supply D (5 bases each). V lost 5 bases to trimming and J lost 5 bases, with 19 bases between them. Germline lookup yields CDR1 SGHTA and CDR2 FQGNSA. This CDR3 contains 15 residues. CDR3 nucleotides: TGTGCCAGCAGCCCTTTCCCCCGGGGCAGGGACGAGCAGTACTTC. It is translated as CASSPFPRGRDEQYF. Using reference TRBV7-2 and TRBJ2-7 for the parts outside the CDR3, the full variable domain is GAGVSQSPSNKVTEKGKDVELRCDPISGHTALYWYRQSLGQGLEFLIYFQGNSAPDKSGLPSDRFSAERTGGSVSTLTIQRTQQEDSAVYLCASSPFPRGRDEQYFGPGTRLTVT.

DNA for the CDR3: TGTGCCAGCAGCGTAAGGCGGGGGGGCCTGGATACGCAGTATTTT. It is translated as CASSVRRGGLDTQYF. This sequence joins TRBV9 and TRBJ2-3; TRBD2 matches 9 bases. Unmatched junction bases numbered 6, after V lost 1 base and J lost 6 bases. Germline V gene data show CDR1 as SGDLS and CDR2 as YYNGEE. The length of the CDR3 is 15 residues.

A few counts support this clone. The chain uses TRBV6-2 or TRBV6-3 and TRBJ2-7, with 11 positions matching TRBD2. CDR1 MNHEY and CDR2 SVGEGT come from the germline V gene. V trimming: 4 bases; J trimming: 0 bases; junction bases outside the gene matches: 11. The CDR3 sequence is 18 residues long. The CDR3 coding sequence is TGTGCCAGCAGTTCGGCCCTGGGACTAGCGGAGTCCTCCTACGAGCAGTACTTC. This gives the protein CASSSALGLAESSYEQYF.

By sample fraction, this clone is large. The chain is built from TRBV29-1 and TRBJ2-1; a weak D match, TRBD1 (5 bases). The CDR3 extends over 11 amino acids. Germline V CDR1 and CDR2: SQVTM, ANQGSEA. V was pared by 6 bases and J by 13 bases, with 16 bases between. The CDR3 bases are TGCAGCGTGGAACAGGCGGCGACTCAGTTCTTC. Translating gives CSVEQAATQFF.

V and J are TRBV5-6 and TRBJ2-1, with D perhaps TRBD1 or TRBD2 (5 bases each). The CDR3 loop spans 16 amino acids. Germline V gives CDR1 SGHDT, CDR2 YYEEEE. V dropped 3 bases and J dropped 0 bases, with 13 bases sitting between them. CDR3 region: CASSWGFGDSYNEQFF. For the CDR3, the DNA is TGTGCCAGCAGCTGGGGGTTCGGGGACTCCTACAATGAGCAGTTCTTC. Variable domain in full (rest from reference TRBV5-6 and TRBJ2-1): DAGVTQSPTHLIKTRGQQVTLRCSPKSGHDTVSWYQQALGQGPQFIFQYYEEEERQRGNFPDRFSGHQFPNYSSELNVNALLLGDSALYLCASSWGFGDSYNEQFFGPGTRLTVL.

V usage is TRBV5-1 and J usage is TRBJ2-2, with a weak D call TRBD2 (6 bases). Looked up from germline, CDR1 is SGHRS and CDR2 is YFSETQ. Trimming stripped 3 bases from V and 1 base from J, with 13 bases between. The CDR3 runs to 16 residues. The DNA of the CDR3 is TGCGCCAGCAGCTGGGTCACGGGGGTGAACACCGGGGAGCTGTTTTTT. Its protein is CASSWVTGVNTGELFF. Combining the CDR3 with reference TRBV5-1 and TRBJ2-2 gives the whole variable domain KAGVTQTPRYLIKTRGQQVTLSCSPISGHRSVSWYQQTPGQGLQFLFEYFSETQRNKGNFPGRFSGRQFSNSRSEMNVSTLELGDSALYLCASSWVTGVNTGELFFGEGSRLTVL.

This chain uses TRBV11-2 with TRBJ2-5, with unresolved D. The CDR3 is made up of 13 amino acids. V lost 0 bases and J lost 2, with 4 bases in between. Per the germline V gene, CDR1 is SGHAT and CDR2 is FQNNGV. The DNA of the CDR3 is TGTGCCAGCAGCTTAGAGACACAAGAGACCCAGTACTTC. Amino acids: CASSLETQETQYF.

CDR3 protein: CASSLAQHPRANVLTF. CDR3 DNA: TGTGCCAGCAGCTTGGCCCAACACCCTAGGGCCAACGTCCTGACTTTC. V and J are TRBV5-5 and TRBJ2-6; D call uncertain. In germline, CDR1 is SGHKS, CDR2 YYEKEE (reference sequence). This CDR3 comprises 16 residues. V was trimmed by 0 bases and J by 5 bases, leaving 12 bases between them.

In DNA form, the CDR3 reads TGCGCCAGCAGCTCCCCGGACAGGGGGCAAAATGAGCAGTTCTTC. Translating gives CASSSPDRGQNEQFF. The chain combines TRBV5-1 with TRBJ2-1; 11 bases align to TRBD1. V shed 3 bases, J shed 7 bases, and the junction held 6 bases outside the gene matches. This CDR3 region has 15 residues. CDR1 is SGHRS and CDR2 is YFSETQ in the germline V gene.

The genes are TRBV9 and TRBJ2-3, with 7 bases aligning to TRBD2. The germline V gene has CDR1 SGDLS and CDR2 YYNGEE. V lost 2 bases, J lost 2 bases, and 8 bases stayed unmatched. This CDR3 is 16 amino acids long. CDR3 loop: CASSVQSGVTTDTQYF. CDR3 coding DNA: TGTGCCAGCAGCGTCCAAAGCGGGGTGACCACAGATACGCAGTATTTT. The whole variable domain, filled in from reference TRBV9 and TRBJ2-3, reads DSGVTQTPKHLITATGQRVTLRCSPRSGDLSVYWYQQSLDQGLQFLIQYYNGEERAKGNILERFSAQQFPDLHSELNLSSLELGDSALYFCASSVQSGVTTDTQYFGPGTRLTVL.

The chain is built from TRBV10-1 and TRBJ2-7, with D possibly being TRBD1 (5 bases). Trimming took off 0 bases at V and 2 bases at J, with 11 bases between the two ends. The CDR3 runs 15 residues. The germline gives CDR1 WNHNN, CDR2 SYGVQD (reference sequence). CDR3 in amino acids: CASSESRDRAYEQYF. CDR3 DNA: TGCGCCAGCAGTGAGTCCCGCGACAGAGCCTACGAGCAGTACTTC.

The chain joins TRBV27 to TRBJ2-7; TRBD1 matches at 8 bases. Germline lookup yields CDR1 MNHEY and CDR2 SMNVEV (reference sequence). V shed 5 bases and J 1 base; nucleotides not matched to a gene: 7. There are 15 residues in the CDR3. The DNA of the CDR3 is TGTGCCAGCAGTCCGCGGACAGGGTCATCCTACGAGCAGTACTTC. Amino acids: CASSPRTGSSYEQYF.

V gene TRBV28 combines with J gene TRBJ1-5; D may be TRBD1 (6 bases). The CDR3 sequence is 18 residues long. The ends were cut back, 5 bases at V and 0 bases at J, with 20 bases in the middle. Germline V gene data show CDR1 as MDHEN and CDR2 as SYDVKM. The DNA for the CDR3 is TGTGCCAGCAGTCAAAGGGGGGAAGGGGAACATAGCAATCAGCCCCAGCATTTT. It specifies CASSQRGEGEHSNQPQHF.